This T cell receptor (beta chain) was sequenced during a study of blood T cell repertoires in COVID-19. Whole-study context: Acute-phase and convalescent COVID-19 samples originated in the United States, Italy and Spain.

Original data processing: Researchers report that nucleated cell counts were estimated from reference gene primer amplification. Only in-frame clones appear in the TCRdb table, and some are missing; sequencing was by immunoSEQ multiplex PCR. The V and J calls and clone size are taken from that table; D and trimming were inferred from the DNA. Among nearly 400,000 clones listed, roughly 86% were seen once. The study drew participants aged about 18 to 95 years from approximately 23 US areas. CDR1 and CDR2 (germline): SGDLS, YYNGEE. Trimming cost V 4 bases and J 6 bases; bases outside gene matches: 11. CDR3 size: 17 residues.

V is TRBV9 and J is TRBJ2-3; 13 nucleotides line up with TRBD2. The receptor was isolated from a woman in her twenties or thirties who had recovered from COVID-19. The sequencing sample was made of PBMCs or T cells enriched from blood (not recorded which). The CDR3 here is CASSPPGLAGPRDTQYF. The CDR3 region has the DNA TGTGCCAGCAGCCCCCCGGGACTAGCGGGGCCTCGGGATACGCAGTATTTT.